This TCR beta chain was observed in a study of cytomegalovirus exposure and HLA in healthy donors. The CDR3 has 13 residues. V was cut by 5 bases and J by 0 bases, with 8 bases left in between. Germline V gene lookup returns CDR1 SEHNR and CDR2 FQNEAQ (reference sequence). This clone showed up many times. Assay used: immunoSEQ multiplex PCR; TCRdb lists only in-frame clones, some missing. The repertoire has more than 250,000 clones, less than 95% of them found once; the top ten carry around 3.3%. Sequenced material: PBMCs. The V call is TRBV7-9, the J call TRBJ2-7; no firm D call. The clonotype comes from a young woman in good health and CMV-seronegative. The CDR3 region is CASSRDGSYEQYF. CDR3 DNA sequence: TGTGCCAGCAGCAGGGATGGCTCCTACGAGCAGTACTTC.